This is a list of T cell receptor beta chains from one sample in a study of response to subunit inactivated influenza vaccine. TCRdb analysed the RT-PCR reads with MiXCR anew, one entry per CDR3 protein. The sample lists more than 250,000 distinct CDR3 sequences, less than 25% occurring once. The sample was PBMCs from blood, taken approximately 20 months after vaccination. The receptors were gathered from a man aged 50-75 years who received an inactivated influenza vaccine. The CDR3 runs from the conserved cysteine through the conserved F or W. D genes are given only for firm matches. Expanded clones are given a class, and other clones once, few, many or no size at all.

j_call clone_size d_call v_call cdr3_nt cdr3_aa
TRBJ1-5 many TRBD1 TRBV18 TGTGCCAGCTCACAAACAGGGGGCTCGGGCAATCAGCCCCAGCATTTT CASSQTGGSGNQPQHF
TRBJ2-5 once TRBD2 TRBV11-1 TGTGCCAGCAGCTTAGTTCTCTCGTGGGAGGGAAAAAGAGAGACCCAGTACTTC CASSLVLSWEGKRETQYF
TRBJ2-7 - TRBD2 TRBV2 TGTGCCAGCAGGACTAGCGGGGGAAGCGGACCCTACGAGCAGTACTTC CASRTSGGSGPYEQYF
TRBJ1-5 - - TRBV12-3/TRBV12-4 TGTGCCAGCAGTTTTGCGGGGGTCAATCAGCCCCAGCATTTT CASSFAGVNQPQHF
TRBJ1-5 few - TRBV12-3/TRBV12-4 TGTGCCAGCAGAGATACTAACGGTAATCAGCCCCAGCATTTT CASRDTNGNQPQHF
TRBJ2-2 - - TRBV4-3 TGCGCCAGCAGCCAAGTGACAGGGAACACCGGGGAGCTGTTTTTT CASSQVTGNTGELFF
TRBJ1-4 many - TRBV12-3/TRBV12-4 TGTGCCAGCAGTTACAGGGTCTCCGGAGGGAAACTGTTTTTT CASSYRVSGGKLFF
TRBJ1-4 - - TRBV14 TGTGCCAGCAGCGCCCGGACAGCAACTAATGAAAAACTGTTTTTT CASSARTATNEKLFF
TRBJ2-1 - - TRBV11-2 TGTGCCAGCAGCTTATGGCGTTCCTACAATGAGCAGTTCTTC CASSLWRSYNEQFF
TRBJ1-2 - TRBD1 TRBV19 TGTGCCAGTAGTTTGATTTTCGGGTTGCCTAGGGACAGGGCAAAGAATGGCTACACCTTC CASSLIFGLPRDRAKNGYTF
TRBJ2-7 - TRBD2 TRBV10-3 TGTGCCATTAGTACCACATCTAGCGGGGGGTCCTACGAGCAGTACTTC CAISTTSSGGSYEQYF
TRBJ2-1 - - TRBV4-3 TGCGCCAGCAGCCAAGCAGCGGGTTCCTACAATGAGCAGTTCTTC CASSQAAGSYNEQFF
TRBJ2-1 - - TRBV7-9 TGTGCCAGCAGCTTGATACAGGACAATGAGCAGTTCTTC CASSLIQDNEQFF
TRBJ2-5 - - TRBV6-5 TGTGCCAGCAGTGACTCGCCCGTCCGGACCCAGTACTTC CASSDSPVRTQYF
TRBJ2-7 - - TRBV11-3 TGTGCCAGCAGCCCCTTTGATGGCTCCTACGAGCAGTACTTC CASSPFDGSYEQYF
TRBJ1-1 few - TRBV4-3 TGCGCCAGCAGCCAAGAGAACCGATACACTGAAGCTTTCTTT CASSQENRYTEAFF
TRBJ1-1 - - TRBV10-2 TGCGCCAGCAGTGACAGGAGGGTACAAGCTTTCTTT CASSDRRVQAFF
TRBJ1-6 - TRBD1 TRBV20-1 TGCAGTGCCCCCAGGGGGCGCAGGGATTCACCCCTCCACTTT CSAPRGRRDSPLHF
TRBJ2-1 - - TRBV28 TGTGCCAGCAGTTACGTAGTGGGTGGATACAATGAGCAGTTCTTC CASSYVVGGYNEQFF
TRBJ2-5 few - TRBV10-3 TGTGCCATCAGTGAGAAGCGACCACAAGAGACCCAGTACTTC CAISEKRPQETQYF
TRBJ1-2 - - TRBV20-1 TGCAGTGCTAGAGTTAGTGGCTACACCTTC CSARVSGYTF
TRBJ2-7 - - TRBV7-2 TGTGCCAGCAGCTACGTCCGGGCCGGGAAGCAGTACTTC CASSYVRAGKQYF
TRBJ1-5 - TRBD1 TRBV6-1 TGTGCCAGCAGGAATGGGGACAGATACCAGCCCCAGCATTTT CASRNGDRYQPQHF
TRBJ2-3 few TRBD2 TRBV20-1 TGCAGTGCCGTTCATAGCGGGGGGGCCTCAGATACGCAGTATTTT CSAVHSGGASDTQYF
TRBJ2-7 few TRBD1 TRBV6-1 TGTGCCAGCAGTGACCTTTGGACAGGGCACGAGCAGTACTTC CASSDLWTGHEQYF
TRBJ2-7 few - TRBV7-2 TGTGCCAGCAGCTCCAGAGCGGCAGGCCCCTACGAGCAGTACTTC CASSSRAAGPYEQYF
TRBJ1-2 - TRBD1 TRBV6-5 TGTGCCAGCAGTTACCCACGGGCAGGGGGATCCTATGGCTACACCTTC CASSYPRAGGSYGYTF
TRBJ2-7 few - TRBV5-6 TGTGCCAGCAGCTCTTGGCTCCTCTCCTACGAGCAGTACTTC CASSSWLLSYEQYF
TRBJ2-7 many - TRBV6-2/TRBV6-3 TGTGCCAGCAGAGCCAGGGGCGAGCAGTACTTC CASRARGEQYF
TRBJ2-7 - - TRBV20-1 TGCAGTGCTAGCTCACCATGCTCCTACGAGCAGTACTTC CSASSPCSYEQYF
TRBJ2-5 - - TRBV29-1 TGCAGCGTTGAAGGGGGTCGTCAAGAGACCCAGTACTTC CSVEGGRQETQYF